These 18 T cell receptor beta chains share one sample of origin, sequenced in a study of sequential checkpoint blockade in melanoma. Libraries were prepared by immunoSEQ multiplex PCR; TCRdb keeps only in-frame clonotypes and omits some of them. The sample contains roughly 8,400 clones, around 75% of which appear only once. Treatment given: randomized to nivolumab then ipilimumab (arm A) or the reverse (arm B). The sequences come from CD8+ T cells sorted from blood (inferred from file names), collected from a patient given nivolumab and ipilimumab in sequence. Receptors were obtained from a human donor with melanoma.

The chain recombines TRBV7-9 with TRBJ2-3; 11 nucleotides agree with TRBD2. This CDR3 has 16 amino acids. Trimming at V came to 3 bases and at J to 2 bases, leaving 4 bases not matched to a gene. Germline CDR1 SEHNR, CDR2 FQNEAQ (reference sequence). CDR3 DNA sequence: TGTGCCAGCAGCTTTAGCGGGAGGGTAAACACAGATACGCAGTATTTT. It encodes CASSFSGRVNTDTQYF.

The sample holds a few counts of this clone. The chain joins TRBV4-1 to TRBJ2-1, with 9 nucleotides matching TRBD1. CDR1 MGHRA and CDR2 YSYEKL come from the germline V gene. The CDR3 is 17 amino acids. J gave up 5 bases and V 0 bases, and 8 bases lay outside the gene matches. The CDR3 protein is CASSQDPGTGFNNEQFF. The CDR3 bases are TGCGCCAGCAGCCAAGATCCCGGGACAGGGTTTAACAATGAGCAGTTCTTC.

The rearrangement uses TRBV11-3 and TRBJ2-1, with 12 bases that match TRBD2. J was trimmed by 8 bases and V by 6 bases; bases with no gene match: 5. The CDR3 consists of 14 residues. Germline V gene data show CDR1 as SGHNT and CDR2 as YENEEA. The CDR3 sequence: CASSPLAGGDEQFF. The CDR3 nucleotides read TGTGCCAGCAGTCCTCTAGCGGGAGGGGATGAGCAGTTCTTC.

The CDR3 region is CASSVGLAGVNEQFF. The CDR3 DNA sequence: TGTGCCAGCAGCGTAGGCCTAGCGGGAGTCAATGAGCAGTTCTTC. J is TRBJ2-1 and V is TRBV9, with 10 bases aligning to TRBD2. The ends lost 0 bases at V and 6 bases at J; junction bases unmatched: 3. Germline values: CDR1 SGDLS, CDR2 YYNGEE. This CDR3 spans 15 amino acids.

The V call is TRBV6-4, the J call TRBJ2-1; D uncertain. CDR1 is MRHNA, CDR2 SNTAGT, per germline. The CDR3 consists of 13 residues. Trimming stripped 2 bases from V and 8 bases from J, with 10 bases between. CDR3 in DNA: TGTGCCAGCAGTGACGAGGAGTCCCATGAGCAGTTCTTC. This gives the protein CASSDEESHEQFF.

The rearrangement joins TRBV4-2 to TRBJ1-5; D gene uncertain. V was shortened by 2 bases and J by 7 bases, with 15 bases between the two germline ends. The CDR3 length is 15 residues. The germline V gene encodes CDR1 LGHNA and CDR2 YNFKEQ. CDR3 DNA: TGTGCCAGCAGCCAACAAGGAGAGGGAGGACAGCCCCAGCATTTT. It encodes CASSQQGEGGQPQHF.

The rearrangement links TRBV5-4 to TRBJ2-7, with a weak D call TRBD2 (6 bases). V shed 4 bases and J shed 7 bases, with 18 bases lying between them. CDR3 length equals 14 residues. The germline gives CDR1 SGHNT, CDR2 YYREEE (reference sequence). CDR3 bases: TGTGCCAGCAGCCGGGGCGTCTCGGCGGGGGAGCAGTACTTC. Protein sequence: CASSRGVSAGEQYF.

The rearrangement links TRBV9 to TRBJ1-6, with D possibly TRBD1 on 6 matching bases. Germline CDR1 is SGDLS and CDR2 is YYNGEE. Trimming took 0 bases from V and 4 from J, leaving 14 bases between them. This CDR3 comprises 17 residues. The CDR3: CASSVGAGAPYNSPLHF. The CDR3 bases are TGTGCCAGCAGCGTAGGGGCAGGGGCTCCTTATAATTCACCCCTCCACTTT.

The chain uses TRBV27 and TRBJ2-7; 10 bases are a match to TRBD1. The CDR3 loop spans 13 amino acids. The V segment lost 4 bases and the J segment 6 bases; nucleotides outside the gene matches: 3. Germline loops: CDR1 MNHEY, CDR2 SMNVEV (reference sequence). Here the CDR3 reads CASSSGTGVEQYF. The CDR3 nucleotides are TGTGCCAGCAGTTCCGGGACAGGGGTCGAGCAGTACTTC.

The CDR3 nucleotides are TGTGCCAGCAGCCCTCAGAACAATGAGCAGTTCTTC. Protein product: CASSPQNNEQFF. V gene TRBV5-4 combines with J gene TRBJ2-1; D remains unclear. V gave up 4 bases and J gave up 5 bases, with 7 bases separating them. CDR1 is SGHNT, CDR2 YYREEE, per germline (reference sequence). The length of the CDR3 is 12 residues.

This rearrangement joins TRBV15 to TRBJ1-1; D is undetermined. The CDR3 consists of 16 residues. V gave up 1 base and J gave up 0 bases, with 12 bases separating them. Germline CDR1 and CDR2: LNHNV and YYDKDF (reference sequence). CDR3 amino acids: CATSRASRYLNTEAFF. In nucleotides, the CDR3 is TGTGCCACCAGCAGAGCATCCAGGTACTTGAACACTGAAGCTTTCTTT.

The chain is built from TRBV13 and TRBJ2-7; TRBD2 might be the D (5 bases). The germline V and J ends were trimmed by 5 bases and 5 bases, with 10 bases remaining between them. This CDR3 is 12 amino acids long. CDR1 PRHDT and CDR2 FYEKMQ come from the germline V gene (reference sequence). CDR3 DNA: TGTGCCAGCAGCCCGACGGGGAACGAGCAGTACTTC. Translated: CASSPTGNEQYF.

The chain is built from TRBV27 and TRBJ2-2; 7 bases match TRBD1. V was clipped by 6 bases and J by 6 bases; unmatched bases: 7. The germline CDR1 and CDR2 sequences are MNHEY and SMNVEV (reference sequence). CDR3 length equals 14 residues. DNA of the CDR3: TGTGCCAGCAGCCCGACAGGGATCCCCGGGGAGCTGTTTTTT. Translated: CASSPTGIPGELFF.

In DNA form, the CDR3 reads TGTGCCAGTAGAATGGCGGGGATCTACAATGAGCAGTTCTTC. Translation: CASRMAGIYNEQFF. The chain links TRBV19 to TRBJ2-1, with D perhaps TRBD2 (6 bases). The ends were cut back, 6 bases at V and 3 bases at J, with 12 bases in the middle. CDR3 length: 14 amino acids. Germline-derived CDR1 and CDR2 are LNHDA and SQIVND (reference sequence).

The chain employs TRBV9 and TRBJ2-3; 11 bases match TRBD1. V gave up 10 bases and J gave up 4 bases; unmatched junction bases: 8. CDR3 length equals 14 residues. Germline values: CDR1 SGDLS, CDR2 YYNGEE. CDR3 loop: CAGEDRGLSDTQYF. The CDR3 coding sequence is TGTGCCGGGGAGGACAGGGGGCTGTCAGATACGCAGTATTTT.

This clone is labeled large (0.1 to 1%). The sample contains more than one DNA sequence encoding this CDR3. V is TRBV19 and J is TRBJ1-5; 9 bases line up with TRBD1. The V gene's germline CDR1 is LNHDA and CDR2 SQIVND (reference sequence). This CDR3 has 13 residues. V shed 5 bases and J 6 bases; nucleotides not matched to a gene: 2. CDR3 amino acids: CASSGQGSQPQHF. As DNA, the CDR3 is TGTGCCAGTAGTGGACAGGGGAGTCAGCCCCAGCATTTT.

The rearrangement uses TRBV7-6 and TRBJ2-7; 9 bases map to TRBD1. This CDR3 comprises 15 residues. V lost 4 bases and J lost 6; bases outside the gene matches: 10. Germline values: CDR1 SGHVS, CDR2 FNYEAQ. CDR3 coding DNA: TGTGCCAGCAGCTCCAATCAGCGGGACAGGGCCGAGCAGTACTTC. It is translated as CASSSNQRDRAEQYF. The full variable domain, its missing parts supplied by reference TRBV7-6 and TRBJ2-7, is GAGVSQSPRYKVTKRGQDVALRCDPISGHVSLYWYRQALGQGPEFLTYFNYEAQQDKSGLPNDRFSAERPEGSISTLTIQRTEQRDSAMYRCASSSNQRDRAEQYFGPGTRLTVT.

This sequence joins TRBV5-7 and TRBJ2-7, with D hard to call. TRBV5-7 is known as an ORF, though its function is uncertain. The CDR3 totals 16 residues. The germline V and J ends were trimmed by 2 bases and 6 bases, with 21 bases remaining between them. The CDR3 reads CASSFIGVRRVGEQYF. The CDR3 nucleotides are TGTGCCAGCAGCTTCATAGGCGTGCGGCGTGTGGGCGAGCAGTACTTC.